This T cell receptor (beta chain) stems from a study of cytomegalovirus exposure and HLA in healthy donors. General observations from the study: Earlier results showed most TCR beta V segments being productive about 90% or about 30% of the time. Follow-up analysis found HLA locus-dependent TCR association rates, highest for DRB1 and lowest for HLA-C.

Germline CDR1 and CDR2: ENHRY and SYGVKD. Germline trimming cut 3 bases from V and 1 base from J; bases unmatched to any gene: 10. The CDR3 runs 18 residues. Samples came from healthy bone marrow donors. In this sample, this clone turned up a few times. The antigen is undetermined. Use of 60 Vbeta and 13 Jbeta primers characterized the PCR. Some clones are missing from TCRdb's copy, which holds only in-frame ones; the method was immunoSEQ multiplex PCR. In the table there are about 160,000 clones, 65% to 80% of which are singletons. The chain carries TRBV10-3 and TRBJ2-1, with 9 nucleotides matching TRBD2. The source is a woman aged 45-59 years in good health and CMV-seropositive. The specimen sequenced was PBMCs. The CDR3 bases are TGTGCCATCAGTGAAGCGGGGGCTAGCGGGGAATCCTACAATGAGCAGTTCTTC. Translation: CAISEAGASGESYNEQFF.